The clone carrying this T cell receptor beta chain was counted between two and nine times. Its antigen is not known. This entry is derived from a study of T cells after yellow fever vaccination. Whole-study results and caveats: The booster saw the reappearance of most primary-vaccination clones (approximately 97% CD4, almost 90% CD8). On re-exposure, the response was weaker but peaked faster, at day 5 versus 15. A limited proportion of clonotypes was detected within both the CD4 and CD8 compartments.

Germline CDR1 and CDR2: SGHRS and YFSETQ. Trimming left V 1 base short and J 2 bases short, with 12 bases between. This CDR3 spans 15 amino acids. Each CDR3 protein gets one entry after TCRdb re-called the 5' RACE reads with MiXCR. The sample contains about 370,000 distinct CDR3 sequences, around a tenth of which appear only once. Source: PBMCs, taken on the day of the first yellow fever vaccination. The receptor was derived from a man aged 18-30 years who received the YFV17D yellow fever vaccine. V and J are TRBV5-1 and TRBJ2-5; D might be TRBD1 or TRBD2, each matching 5 bases. The CDR3 region has the DNA TGCGCCAGCAGCTTGAGGGACGGGTGGCAAGAGACCCAGTACTTC. This codes for CASSLRDGWQETQYF.